The 16 T cell receptor beta chains reported below all come from one sample, sequenced in a study of memory CD4+ T cells and cytomegalovirus serostatus. Some clones are missing from TCRdb's copy, which holds only in-frame ones; the method was immunoSEQ multiplex PCR. Of about 56,000 clones detected, around 80% appear once; the ten largest clones hold roughly 0.4%. The sort gate was single viable CD3+CD4+CD8-CD45RO+ cells for memory CD4+ T cells. Sequences were obtained from memory CD4+ T cells from blood. All receptors come from an adult in good health and CMV-seronegative.

This clone was observed once. The chain is built from TRBV14 and TRBJ2-5; D possibly matches TRBD1 or TRBD2 (5 bases each). From germline, CDR1 is SGHDN and CDR2 FVKESK. The germline V and J ends were trimmed by 0 bases and 2 bases, with 13 bases remaining between them. There are 16 residues in the CDR3. CDR3 protein: CASSQDRGVRQETQYF. The CDR3, as DNA: TGTGCCAGCAGCCAAGATCGGGGCGTTCGTCAAGAGACCCAGTACTTC.

The chain employs TRBV5-1 and TRBJ1-6; D is unclear. V lost 0 bases and J 6 bases, leaving 13 bases between the germline ends. The germline CDR1 and CDR2 sequences are SGHRS and YFSETQ. The CDR3 consists of 16 residues. Written as DNA, the CDR3 is TGCGCCAGCAGCTTGGATGGAACACCGCCTAATTCACCCCTCCACTTT. Translation gives CASSLDGTPPNSPLHF. The entire variable domain, with the rest obtained from reference TRBV5-1 and TRBJ1-6, is as follows: KAGVTQTPRYLIKTRGQQVTLSCSPISGHRSVSWYQQTPGQGLQFLFEYFSETQRNKGNFPGRFSGRQFSNSRSEMNVSTLELGDSALYLCASSLDGTPPNSPLHFGNGTRLTVT.

This chain uses TRBV10-3 with TRBJ1-2, with 10 nucleotides matching TRBD1. The V gene end was trimmed by 3 bases and the J gene end by 8 bases; junction bases not matched to a gene: 6. CDR1 ENHRY and CDR2 SYGVKD come from the germline V gene. CDR3 length equals 14 residues. The CDR3: CAISDRQGARGYTF. The CDR3 region has the DNA TGTGCCATCAGTGATAGACAGGGGGCTCGGGGCTACACCTTC.

The gene calls are TRBV11-1 and TRBJ1-4; D gene uncertain. This CDR3 has 12 amino acids. V was cut by 5 bases and J by 7 bases, with 8 bases left in between. Germline values: CDR1 SGHAT, CDR2 FQDESV (reference sequence). Here the CDR3 reads CASSPRGEKLFF. DNA for the CDR3: TGTGCCAGCAGCCCTCGGGGTGAAAAACTGTTTTTT.

The chain is built from TRBV13 and TRBJ2-7, with 11 nucleotides matching TRBD1. The CDR3 loop spans 15 amino acids. With V trimmed by 4 bases and J by 4 bases, 6 bases remained unmatched. Germline CDR1 and CDR2: PRHDT and FYEKMQ (reference sequence). The DNA of the CDR3 is TGTGCCAGCAGCTATCGGGGACAGGGGGGGTACGAGCAGTACTTC. This gives the protein CASSYRGQGGYEQYF. Full variable domain (outside the CDR3, taken from reference TRBV13 and TRBJ2-7): AAGVIQSPRHLIKEKRETATLKCYPIPRHDTVYWYQQGPGQDPQFLISFYEKMQSDKGSIPDRFSAQQFSDYHSELNMSSLELGDSALYFCASSYRGQGGYEQYFGPGTRLTVT.

The chain combines TRBV19 with TRBJ1-5; a weak D match, TRBD1 (6 bases). The ends were cut back, 7 bases at V and 0 bases at J, with 16 bases in the middle. The CDR3 is 16 residues long. The V gene's germline CDR1 is LNHDA and CDR2 SQIVND (reference sequence). The CDR3 region has the DNA TGTGCCAGTACTGATTCGACAGGATTTAGCAATCAGCCCCAGCATTTT. This gives the protein CASTDSTGFSNQPQHF.

V gene TRBV5-1 combines with J gene TRBJ2-1; D is uncertain. The CDR3 runs to 13 residues. The germline V gene encodes CDR1 SGHRS and CDR2 YFSETQ. V was clipped by 4 bases and J by 8 bases, with 13 bases between them. The CDR3 region has the DNA TGCGCCAGCAGCCGGGCCCCTGGCGATGAGCAGTTCTTC. Protein sequence: CASSRAPGDEQFF.

The chain recombines TRBV20-1 with TRBJ2-7; D gene uncertain. This CDR3 spans 11 amino acids. Germline V gene data show CDR1 as DFQATT and CDR2 as SNEGSKA (reference sequence). The V end lost 6 bases, the J end lost 6 bases, and 12 bases lay between the germline ends. The CDR3 DNA is TGCAGTGCATACTTTAGTCCCGAGCAGTACTTC. This codes for CSAYFSPEQYF.

The rearrangement joins TRBV7-3 to TRBJ2-3, with D possibly matching TRBD1 (5 bases). CDR1 and CDR2 from the germline V gene are SGHTA and FQGTGA. V was pared by 3 bases and J by 7 bases, with 8 bases between. There are 12 residues in the CDR3. The CDR3 is CASSFPGNTQYF. For the CDR3, the DNA is TGTGCCAGCAGCTTCCCAGGGAATACGCAGTATTTT.

On this clone itself: At one of its ends the junction is not consistent with the germline gene, which may arise from a read error. The chain combines TRBV5-1 with TRBJ1-2; perhaps TRBD1 as D (6 bases). This CDR3 is 13 amino acids long. Germline-derived CDR1 and CDR2 are SGHRS and YFSETQ. The CDR3 nucleotides read TGCGCCAGCACCTTGGGAGGGGGGCCTGGCTACACCTTC. Translating it yields CASTLGGGPGYTF. The complete variable domain, with remaining parts taken from reference TRBV5-1 and TRBJ1-2, reads KAGVTQTPRYLIKTRGQQVTLSCSPISGHRSVSWYQQTPGQGLQFLFEYFSETQRNKGNFPGRFSGRQFSNSRSEMNVSTLELGDSALYLCASTLGGGPGYTFGSGTRLTVV.

The J gene is TRBJ1-5, the V gene TRBV19, with D hard to call. The ends were cut back, 3 bases at V and 0 bases at J, with 9 bases in the middle. Germline V CDR1 and CDR2: LNHDA, SQIVND (reference sequence). The CDR3 has 15 residues. CDR3 DNA sequence: TGTGCCAGTAGTATGAGACTGAATAGCAATCAGCCCCAGCATTTT. This codes for CASSMRLNSNQPQHF. Supplemented by reference TRBV19 and TRBJ1-5, the full variable domain reads DGGITQSPKYLFRKEGQNVTLSCEQNLNHDAMYWYRQDPGQGLRLIYYSQIVNDFQKGDIAEGYSVSREKKESFPLTVTSAQKNPTAFYLCASSMRLNSNQPQHFGDGTRLSIL.

This chain connects TRBV7-3 to TRBJ1-2; D is ambiguous. The CDR3 has 12 residues. CDR1 SGHTA and CDR2 FQGTGA come from the germline V gene. Trimming shortened V by 4 bases and J by 8 bases, and 11 bases separated the two germline ends. The CDR3 is CASSSDGRGYTF. The DNA for the CDR3 is TGTGCCAGCAGCTCCGACGGTCGGGGCTACACCTTC.

In its sample, this clone was seen a few times. This sequence joins TRBV18 and TRBJ1-1; TRBD1 matches at 8 bases. V dropped 6 bases and J dropped 3; count of bases not matched to a gene: 9. Germline CDR1 KGHSH, CDR2 LQKENI. This CDR3 region has 15 residues. The CDR3 bases are TGTGCCAGCTCCCAGGGACAGGCACTATACACTGAAGCTTTCTTT. Translating it yields CASSQGQALYTEAFF.

The rearrangement joins TRBV9 to TRBJ2-1; D unresolved. Trimming shortened V by 3 bases and J by 4 bases, and 14 bases separated the two germline ends. This CDR3 is built from 15 residues. CDR1 is SGDLS, CDR2 YYNGEE, per germline. The CDR3 sequence is CASSASIGSYNEQFF. CDR3 nucleotide sequence: TGTGCCAGCAGCGCATCCATCGGCAGTTACAATGAGCAGTTCTTC.

This clone was detected a few times. The rearrangement uses TRBV2 and TRBJ1-1; D is ambiguous. The CDR3 covers 13 residues. Germline lookup yields CDR1 SNHLY and CDR2 FYNNEI. Trimming took off 8 bases at V and 6 bases at J, with 16 bases between the two ends. CDR3 residues: CASGQLNGAEAFF. The DNA for the CDR3 is TGTGCCAGCGGTCAGCTTAATGGGGCTGAAGCTTTCTTT.

CDR3 sequence reads: CAWSVQRGRSGNTIYF. Written as DNA, the CDR3 is TGTGCCTGGAGTGTACAGCGGGGAAGATCTGGAAACACCATATATTTT. The chain has TRBV30 and TRBJ1-3; D is unresolved. Trimming took 0 bases from V and 1 from J, leaving 13 bases between them. The CDR3 length is 16 residues. CDR1 and CDR2 (germline): GTSNPN, SVGIG (reference sequence).